This TCR beta chain is from a study of shared clonotypes between healthy human individuals. As regards this clone: Its antigen is undetermined.

Assay used: immunoSEQ multiplex PCR; TCRdb lists only in-frame clones, some missing. The table has 660,000 or so clones, about 96% seen once; the top ten hold approximately 0.12%. Study-wide findings and caveats: Among several donors, roughly 5% of naive CD4 clonotypes were found in common.

Naivety among CD8 cells was defined by CD45RO negativity and positive CCR7 selection, thereby excluding terminally differentiated effector memory CD45RA+ cells. All donors qualified as healthy HIV-negative adults and had experienced no recent acute infections or vaccinations. The germline V gene has CDR1 MNHEY and CDR2 SMNVEV (reference sequence). The CDR3 has 16 amino acids. V was cut by 5 bases and J by 0 bases, with 14 bases left in between. Sample: naive CD8+ T cells sorted from blood. This clonotype was sampled from a woman in her 30s in good health. This rearrangement joins TRBV27 to TRBJ1-3; no reliable D call. CDR3 amino acids: CASSLGPDDSGNTIYF. CDR3 DNA sequence: TGTGCCAGCAGTCTAGGGCCCGACGACTCTGGAAACACCATATATTTT.